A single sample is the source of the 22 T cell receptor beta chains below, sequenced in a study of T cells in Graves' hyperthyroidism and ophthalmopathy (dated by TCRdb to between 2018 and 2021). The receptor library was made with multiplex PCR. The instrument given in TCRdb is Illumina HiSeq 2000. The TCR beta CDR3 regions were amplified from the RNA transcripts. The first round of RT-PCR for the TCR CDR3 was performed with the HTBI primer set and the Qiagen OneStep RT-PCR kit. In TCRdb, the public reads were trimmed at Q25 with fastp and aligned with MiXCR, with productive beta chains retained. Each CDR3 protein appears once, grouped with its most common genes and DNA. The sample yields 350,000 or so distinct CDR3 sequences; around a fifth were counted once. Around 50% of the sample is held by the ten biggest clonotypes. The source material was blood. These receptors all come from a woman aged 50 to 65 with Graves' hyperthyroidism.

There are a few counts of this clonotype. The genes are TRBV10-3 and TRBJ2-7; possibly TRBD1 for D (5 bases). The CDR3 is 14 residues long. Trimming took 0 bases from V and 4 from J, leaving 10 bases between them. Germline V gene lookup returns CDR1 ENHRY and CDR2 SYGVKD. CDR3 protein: CAISESIRDYEQYF. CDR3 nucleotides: TGTGCCATCAGTGAGTCGATCAGGGATTACGAGCAGTACTTC.

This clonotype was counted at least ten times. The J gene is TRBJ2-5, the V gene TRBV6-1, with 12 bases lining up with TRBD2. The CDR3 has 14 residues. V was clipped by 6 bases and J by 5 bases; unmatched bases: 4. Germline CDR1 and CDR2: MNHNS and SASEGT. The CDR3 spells CASSPGTSGETQYF. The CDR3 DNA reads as TGTGCCAGCAGCCCCGGGACTAGCGGGGAGACCCAGTACTTC.

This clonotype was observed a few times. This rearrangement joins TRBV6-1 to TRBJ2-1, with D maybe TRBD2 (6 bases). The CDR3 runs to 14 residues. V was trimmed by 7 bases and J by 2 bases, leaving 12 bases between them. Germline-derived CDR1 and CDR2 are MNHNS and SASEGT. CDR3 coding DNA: TGTGCCAGCAACGCGGGACCTGCCTACAATGAGCAGTTCTTC. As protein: CASNAGPAYNEQFF.

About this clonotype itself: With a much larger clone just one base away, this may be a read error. The CDR3 is CASSFPGTGSYGQYF. The CDR3 nucleotides are TGTGCCAGCAGTTTCCCCGGGACAGGGTCCTACGGGCAGTACTTC. This chain links TRBV28 with TRBJ2-7; TRBD1 agrees at 9 bases. From germline, CDR1 is MDHEN and CDR2 SYDVKM. The CDR3 has 15 amino acids.

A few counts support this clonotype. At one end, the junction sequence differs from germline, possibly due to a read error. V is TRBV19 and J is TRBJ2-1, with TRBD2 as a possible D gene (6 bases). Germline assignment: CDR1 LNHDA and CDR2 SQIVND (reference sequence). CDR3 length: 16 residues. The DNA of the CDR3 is TGTGCCAGTAGTATAAGTCCGTTCGAGGACTACAATGAGCAGTCCTTC. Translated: CASSISPFEDYNEQSF.

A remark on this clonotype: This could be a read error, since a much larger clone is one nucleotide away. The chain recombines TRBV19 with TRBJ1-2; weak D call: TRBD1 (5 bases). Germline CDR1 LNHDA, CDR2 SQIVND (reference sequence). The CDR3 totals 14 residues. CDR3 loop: CASSPGRHNYGHTF. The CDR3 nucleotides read TGTGCCAGTAGCCCGGGACGGCACAACTATGGCCACACCTTC.

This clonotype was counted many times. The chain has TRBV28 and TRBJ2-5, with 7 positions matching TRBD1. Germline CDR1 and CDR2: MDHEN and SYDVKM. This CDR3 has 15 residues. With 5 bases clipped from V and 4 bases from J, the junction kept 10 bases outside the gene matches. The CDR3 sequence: CASSTGVGNLETQYF. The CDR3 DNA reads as TGTGCCAGCAGTACAGGGGTTGGAAATTTAGAGACCCAGTACTTC.

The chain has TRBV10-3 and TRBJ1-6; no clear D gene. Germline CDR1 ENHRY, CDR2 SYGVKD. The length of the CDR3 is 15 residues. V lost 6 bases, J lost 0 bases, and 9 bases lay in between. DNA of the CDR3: TGTGCCATCAGCCTTGGGAGCTCCTATAATTCACCCCTCCACTTT. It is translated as CAISLGSSYNSPLHF.

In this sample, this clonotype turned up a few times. The CDR3 is CASSPAGENYGYTF. In DNA, the CDR3 is TGTGCCAGCAGCCCCGCAGGGGAGAACTATGGCTACACCTTC. The rearrangement joins TRBV3-1 to TRBJ1-2, with a possible D match to TRBD1 (6 bases). The germline CDR1 and CDR2 sequences are LGHDT and YNNKEL (reference sequence). The CDR3 totals 14 residues. Trimming removed 4 bases at V and 2 bases at J, with 11 bases between.

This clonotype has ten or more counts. Here the CDR3 reads CASREGDQETQYF. The CDR3 DNA sequence: TGCGCCAGCAGGGAGGGGGACCAAGAGACCCAGTACTTC. The chain joins TRBV5-1 to TRBJ2-5; D could derive from TRBD1 or TRBD2 (6 bases each). The germline V gene has CDR1 SGHRS and CDR2 YFSETQ. Trimming stripped 5 bases from V and 0 bases from J, with 8 bases between. The CDR3 has 13 amino acids. The variable domain in full, with the rest retrieved from reference TRBV5-1 and TRBJ2-5, is KAGVTQTPRYLIKTRGQQVTLSCSPISGHRSVSWYQQTPGQGLQFLFEYFSETQRNKGNFPGRFSGRQFSNSRSEMNVSTLELGDSALYLCASREGDQETQYFGPGTRLLVL.

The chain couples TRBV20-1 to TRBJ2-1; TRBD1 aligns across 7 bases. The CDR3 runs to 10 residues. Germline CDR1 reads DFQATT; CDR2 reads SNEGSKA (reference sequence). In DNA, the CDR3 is TGCAAAGCGACAGGGAATGAGCAGTTCTTC. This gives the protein CKATGNEQFF.

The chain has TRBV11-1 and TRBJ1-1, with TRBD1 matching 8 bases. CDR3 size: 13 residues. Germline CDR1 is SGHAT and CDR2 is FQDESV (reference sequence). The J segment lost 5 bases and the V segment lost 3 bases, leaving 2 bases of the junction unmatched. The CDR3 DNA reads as TGTGCCAGCAGCTTGACAGGGGAAACTGAAGCTTTCTTT. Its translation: CASSLTGETEAFF.

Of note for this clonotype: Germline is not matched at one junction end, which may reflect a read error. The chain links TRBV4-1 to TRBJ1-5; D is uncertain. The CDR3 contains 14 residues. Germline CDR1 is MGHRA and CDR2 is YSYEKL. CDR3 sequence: CASSQEGRNQPQHF. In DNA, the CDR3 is TGTGCCAGCAGCCAAGAAGGAAGGAATCAGCCCCAGCATTTT.

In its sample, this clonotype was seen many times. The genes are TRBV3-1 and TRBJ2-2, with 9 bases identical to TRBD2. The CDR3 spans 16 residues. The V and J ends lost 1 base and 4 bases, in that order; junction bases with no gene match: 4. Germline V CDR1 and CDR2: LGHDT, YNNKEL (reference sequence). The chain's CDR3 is CASSQGLAGSTGELFF. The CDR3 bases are TGTGCCAGCAGCCAAGGGCTAGCGGGATCCACCGGGGAGCTGTTTTTT.

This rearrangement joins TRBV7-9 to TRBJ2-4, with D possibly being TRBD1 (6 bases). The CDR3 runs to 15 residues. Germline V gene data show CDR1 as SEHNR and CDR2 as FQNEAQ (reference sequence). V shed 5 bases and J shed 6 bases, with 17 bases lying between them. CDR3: CASSPPGVSGNIQYF. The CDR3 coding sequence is TGTGCCAGCAGCCCTCCAGGGGTTTCGGGAAACATTCAGTACTTC.

The CDR3 loop reads CASSDYGTVQETQYF. In DNA form, the CDR3 reads TGTGCCAGCAGTGACTATGGGACAGTACAAGAGACCCAGTACTTC. The chain recombines TRBV2 with TRBJ2-5, with 7 bases matching TRBD1. The CDR3 is made up of 15 amino acids. CDR1 SNHLY and CDR2 FYNNEI come from the germline V gene. V lost 3 bases to trimming and J lost 2 bases; unmatched junction nucleotides: 6.

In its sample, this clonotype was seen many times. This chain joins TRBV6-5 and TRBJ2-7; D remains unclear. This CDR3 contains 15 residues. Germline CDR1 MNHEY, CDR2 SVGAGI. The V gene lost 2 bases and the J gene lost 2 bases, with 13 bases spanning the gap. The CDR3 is CASSYQGRSTYEQYF. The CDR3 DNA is TGTGCCAGCAGTTACCAAGGACGCTCCACCTACGAGCAGTACTTC.

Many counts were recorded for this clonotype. The CDR3 DNA follows: TGTGCCAGCAGTCGGACAGAGAATCAGCCCCAGCATTTT. It encodes CASSRTENQPQHF. The gene calls are TRBV12-3 or TRBV12-4 and TRBJ1-5, with D maybe TRBD1 (6 bases). The CDR3 sequence is 13 residues long. V was shortened by 5 bases and J by 4 bases, with 9 bases between the two germline ends.

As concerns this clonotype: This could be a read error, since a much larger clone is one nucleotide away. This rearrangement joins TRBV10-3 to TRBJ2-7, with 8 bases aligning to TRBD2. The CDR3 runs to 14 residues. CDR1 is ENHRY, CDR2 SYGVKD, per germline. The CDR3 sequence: CAISKSSTSGQQYF. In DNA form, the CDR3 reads TGTGCCATCAGTAAGTCTTCTACTAGCGGCCAGCAGTACTTC.

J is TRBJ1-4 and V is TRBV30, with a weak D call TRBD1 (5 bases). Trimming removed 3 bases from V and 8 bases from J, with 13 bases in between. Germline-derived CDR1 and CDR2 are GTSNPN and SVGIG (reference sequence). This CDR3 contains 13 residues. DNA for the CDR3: TGTGCCTGGAGCGCCCGTTGGGGGGAAAAACTGTTTTTT. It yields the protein CAWSARWGEKLFF.

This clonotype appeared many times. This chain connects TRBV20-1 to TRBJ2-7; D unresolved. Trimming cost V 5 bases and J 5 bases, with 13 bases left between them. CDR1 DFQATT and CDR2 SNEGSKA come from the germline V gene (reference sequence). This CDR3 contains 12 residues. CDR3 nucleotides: TGCAGTGCTGGCCCCGGTTCCCACGAGCAGTACTTC. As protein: CSAGPGSHEQYF.

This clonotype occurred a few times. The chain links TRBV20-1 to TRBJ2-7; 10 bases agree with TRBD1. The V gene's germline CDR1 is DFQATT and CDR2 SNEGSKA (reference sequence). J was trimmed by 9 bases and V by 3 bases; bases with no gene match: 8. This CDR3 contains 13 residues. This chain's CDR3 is CSASYETGGSQYF. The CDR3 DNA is TGCAGTGCTAGCTACGAGACAGGGGGCTCGCAGTACTTC.